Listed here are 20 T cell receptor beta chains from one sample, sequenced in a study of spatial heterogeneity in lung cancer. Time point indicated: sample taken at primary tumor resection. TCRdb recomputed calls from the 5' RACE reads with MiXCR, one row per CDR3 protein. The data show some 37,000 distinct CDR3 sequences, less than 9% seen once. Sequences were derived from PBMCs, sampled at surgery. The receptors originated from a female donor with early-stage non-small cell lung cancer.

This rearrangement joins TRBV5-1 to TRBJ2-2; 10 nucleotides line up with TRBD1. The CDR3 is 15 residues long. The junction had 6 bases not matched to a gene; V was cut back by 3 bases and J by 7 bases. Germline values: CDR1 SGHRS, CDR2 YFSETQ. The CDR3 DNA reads TGCGCCAGCAGCTCCCGGACAGGGGGTGACGGGGAGCTGTTTTTT. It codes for CASSSRTGGDGELFF.

CDR3 in DNA: TGTGCCAGCAGCTTTTCAGGAGTAGAGACCCAGTACTTC. This sequence encodes CASSFSGVETQYF. The rearrangement joins TRBV11-2 to TRBJ2-5; D gene ambiguous. Trimming cost V 3 bases and J 4 bases, with 9 bases left between them. Germline CDR1 SGHAT, CDR2 FQNNGV. The CDR3 spans 13 residues. The full variable domain, with the rest looked up from reference TRBV11-2 and TRBJ2-5, is EAGVAQSPRYKIIEKRQSVAFWCNPISGHATLYWYQQILGQGPKLLIQFQNNGVVDDSQLPKDRFSAERLKGVDSTLKIQPAKLEDSAVYLCASSFSGVETQYFGPGTRLLVL.

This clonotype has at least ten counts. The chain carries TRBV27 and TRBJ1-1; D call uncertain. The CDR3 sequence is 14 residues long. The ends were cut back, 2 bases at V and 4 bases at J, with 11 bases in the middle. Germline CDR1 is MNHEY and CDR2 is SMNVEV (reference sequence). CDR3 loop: CASSLAPAPTEAFF. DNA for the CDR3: TGTGCCAGCAGTTTAGCCCCGGCGCCCACTGAAGCTTTCTTT.

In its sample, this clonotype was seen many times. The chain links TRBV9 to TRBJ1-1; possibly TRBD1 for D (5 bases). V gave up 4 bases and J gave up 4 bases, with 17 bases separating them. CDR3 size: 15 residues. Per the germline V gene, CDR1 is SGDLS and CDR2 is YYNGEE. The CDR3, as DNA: TGTGCCAGCAGCCCCACGAGGGGCGGGTCCACTGAAGCTTTCTTT. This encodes CASSPTRGGSTEAFF.

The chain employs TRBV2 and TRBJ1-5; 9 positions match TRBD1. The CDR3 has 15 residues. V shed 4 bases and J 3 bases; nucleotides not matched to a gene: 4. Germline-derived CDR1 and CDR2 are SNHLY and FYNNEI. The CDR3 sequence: CASSGTGAFNQPQHF. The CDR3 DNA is TGTGCCAGCAGTGGGACAGGGGCCTTCAATCAGCCCCAGCATTTT. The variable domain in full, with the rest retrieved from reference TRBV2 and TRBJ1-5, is EPEVTQTPSHQVTQMGQEVILRCVPISNHLYFYWYRQILGQKVEFLVSFYNNEISEKSEIFDDQFSVERPDGSNFTLKIRSTKLEDSAMYFCASSGTGAFNQPQHFGDGTRLSIL.

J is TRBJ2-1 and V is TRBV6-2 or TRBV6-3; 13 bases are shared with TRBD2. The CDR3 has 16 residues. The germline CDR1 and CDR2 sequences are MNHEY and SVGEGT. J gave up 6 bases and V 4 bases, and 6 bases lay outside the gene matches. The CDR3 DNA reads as TGTGCCAGCAGTTTATGGACTAGCGGGAGTGGCAATGAGCAGTTCTTC. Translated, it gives CASSLWTSGSGNEQFF.

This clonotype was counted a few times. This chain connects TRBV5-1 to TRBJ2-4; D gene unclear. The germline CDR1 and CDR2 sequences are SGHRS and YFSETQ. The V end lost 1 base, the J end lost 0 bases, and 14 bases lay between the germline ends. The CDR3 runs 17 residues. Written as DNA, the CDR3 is TGCGCCAGCAGCTTGTTTCCGTTGTTAGTAGCCAAAAACATTCAGTACTTC. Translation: CASSLFPLLVAKNIQYF.

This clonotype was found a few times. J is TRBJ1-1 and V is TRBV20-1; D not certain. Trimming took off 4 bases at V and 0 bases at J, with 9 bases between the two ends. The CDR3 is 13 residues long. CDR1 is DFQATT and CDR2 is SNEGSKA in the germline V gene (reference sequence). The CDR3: CSAIRDLNTEAFF. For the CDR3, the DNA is TGCAGTGCTATACGAGACCTGAACACTGAAGCTTTCTTT.

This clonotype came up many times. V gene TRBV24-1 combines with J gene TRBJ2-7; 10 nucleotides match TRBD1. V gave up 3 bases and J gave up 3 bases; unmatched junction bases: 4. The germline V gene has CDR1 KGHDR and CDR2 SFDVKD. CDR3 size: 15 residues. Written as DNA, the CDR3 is TGTGCCACCAGTGATCCCCGGACAGGGGGCTACGAGCAGTACTTC. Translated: CATSDPRTGGYEQYF.

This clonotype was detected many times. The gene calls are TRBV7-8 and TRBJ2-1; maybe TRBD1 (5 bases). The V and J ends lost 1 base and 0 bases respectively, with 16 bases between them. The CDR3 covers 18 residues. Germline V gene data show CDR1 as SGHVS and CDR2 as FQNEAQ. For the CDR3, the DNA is TGTGCCAGCAGCTTAGAGGAGAAGGGGCCCAGCTCCTACAATGAGCAGTTCTTC. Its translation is CASSLEEKGPSSYNEQFF.

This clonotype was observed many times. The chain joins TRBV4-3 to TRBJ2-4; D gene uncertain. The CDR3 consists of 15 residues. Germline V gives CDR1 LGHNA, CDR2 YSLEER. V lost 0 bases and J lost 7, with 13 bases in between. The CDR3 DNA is TGCGCCAGCAGCCAAGAGATTTCTAGTCGGAACATTCAGTACTTC. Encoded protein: CASSQEISSRNIQYF.

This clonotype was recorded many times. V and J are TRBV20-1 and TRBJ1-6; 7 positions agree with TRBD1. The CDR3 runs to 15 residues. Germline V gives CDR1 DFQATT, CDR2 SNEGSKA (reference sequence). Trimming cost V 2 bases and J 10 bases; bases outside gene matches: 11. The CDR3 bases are TGCAGTGCTAGAAGGGGGCGCGGGGTTTGGTCACCCCTCCACTTT. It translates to CSARRGRGVWSPLHF.

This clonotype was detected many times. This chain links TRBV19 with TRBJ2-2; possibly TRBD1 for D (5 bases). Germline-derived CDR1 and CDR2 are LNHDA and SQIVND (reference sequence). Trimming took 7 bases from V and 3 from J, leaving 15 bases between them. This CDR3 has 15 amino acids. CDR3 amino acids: CASTPQAEYTGELFF. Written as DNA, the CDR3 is TGTGCCAGTACACCACAGGCGGAGTACACCGGGGAGCTGTTTTTT. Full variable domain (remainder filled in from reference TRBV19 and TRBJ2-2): DGGITQSPKYLFRKEGQNVTLSCEQNLNHDAMYWYRQDPGQGLRLIYYSQIVNDFQKGDIAEGYSVSREKKESFPLTVTSAQKNPTAFYLCASTPQAEYTGELFFGEGSRLTVL.

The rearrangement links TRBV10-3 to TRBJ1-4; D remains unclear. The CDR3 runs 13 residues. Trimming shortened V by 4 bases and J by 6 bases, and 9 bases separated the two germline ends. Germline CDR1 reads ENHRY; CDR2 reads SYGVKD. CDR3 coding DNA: TGTGCCATCAGTGCTGGGTTCGATGAAAAACTGTTTTTT. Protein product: CAISAGFDEKLFF.

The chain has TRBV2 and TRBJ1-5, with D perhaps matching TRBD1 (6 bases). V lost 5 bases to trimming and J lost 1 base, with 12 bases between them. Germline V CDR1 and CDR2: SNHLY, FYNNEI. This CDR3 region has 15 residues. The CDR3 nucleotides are TGTGCCAGCAGTCCCCAGGGGCAGAGCAATCAGCCCCAGCATTTT. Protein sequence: CASSPQGQSNQPQHF.

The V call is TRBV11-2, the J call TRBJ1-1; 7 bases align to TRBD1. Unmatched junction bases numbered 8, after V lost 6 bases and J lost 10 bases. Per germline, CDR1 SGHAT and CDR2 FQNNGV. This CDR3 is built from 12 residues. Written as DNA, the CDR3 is TGTGCCAGCAGTCACAGGGGCGGTGGAGCTTTCTTT. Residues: CASSHRGGGAFF.

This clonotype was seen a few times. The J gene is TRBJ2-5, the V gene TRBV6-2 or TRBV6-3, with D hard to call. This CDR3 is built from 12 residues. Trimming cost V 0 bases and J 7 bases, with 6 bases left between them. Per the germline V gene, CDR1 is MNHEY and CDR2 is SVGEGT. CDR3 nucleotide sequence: TGTGCCAGCAGTTACTCGACGGGGACCCAGTACTTC. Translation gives CASSYSTGTQYF.

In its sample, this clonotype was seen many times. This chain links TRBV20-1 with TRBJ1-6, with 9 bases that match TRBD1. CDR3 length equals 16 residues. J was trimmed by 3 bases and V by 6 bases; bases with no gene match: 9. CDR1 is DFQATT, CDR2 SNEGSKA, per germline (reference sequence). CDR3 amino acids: CSAERQGENYNSPLHF. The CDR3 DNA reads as TGCAGTGCCGAACGACAGGGGGAGAACTATAATTCACCCCTCCACTTT.

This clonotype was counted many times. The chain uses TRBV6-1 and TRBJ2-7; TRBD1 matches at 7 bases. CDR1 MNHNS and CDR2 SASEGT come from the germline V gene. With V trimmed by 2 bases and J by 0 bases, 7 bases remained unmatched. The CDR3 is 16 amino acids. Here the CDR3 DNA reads TGTGCCAGCAGTGAAATTTTGGCAGGGGGCTCCTACGAGCAGTACTTC. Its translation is CASSEILAGGSYEQYF.

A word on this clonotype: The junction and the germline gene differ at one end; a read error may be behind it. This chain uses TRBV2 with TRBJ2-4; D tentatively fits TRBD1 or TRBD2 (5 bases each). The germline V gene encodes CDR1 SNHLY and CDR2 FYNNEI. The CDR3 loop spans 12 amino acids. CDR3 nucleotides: TGTGCCGGCAGTGAAGTGGGGGACATTCAGTACTTC. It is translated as CAGSEVGDIQYF.